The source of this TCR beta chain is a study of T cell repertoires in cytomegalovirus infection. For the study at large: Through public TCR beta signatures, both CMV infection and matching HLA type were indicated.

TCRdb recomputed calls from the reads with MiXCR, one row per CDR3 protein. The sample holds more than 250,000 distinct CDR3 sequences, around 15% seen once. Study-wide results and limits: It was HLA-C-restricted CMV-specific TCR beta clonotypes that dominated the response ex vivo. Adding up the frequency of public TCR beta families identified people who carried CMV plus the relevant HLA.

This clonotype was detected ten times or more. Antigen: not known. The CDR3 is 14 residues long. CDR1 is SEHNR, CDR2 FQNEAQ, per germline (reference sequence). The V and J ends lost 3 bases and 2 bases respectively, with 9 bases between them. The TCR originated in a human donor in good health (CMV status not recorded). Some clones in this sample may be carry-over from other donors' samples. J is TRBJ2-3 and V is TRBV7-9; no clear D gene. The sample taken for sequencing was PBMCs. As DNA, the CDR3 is TGTGCCAGCAGCTTTAGTCCAAACACAGATACGCAGTATTTT. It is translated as CASSFSPNTDTQYF.